This T cell receptor beta chain was found in a study of metastatic and nonmetastatic thyroid tumors. Study context: Peripheral blood and tumor or nodule samples from malignant and benign thyroid patients were compared.

Overall study findings and caveats: It was reported that TCR beta diversity was significantly higher in malignant thyroid tumors than benign nodules, in blood and tumor.

In the case of this clone: Its matching antigen is unknown. A much larger clone lies a single base off, so this may be a read error.

The CDR3 consists of 14 residues. Germline-derived CDR1 and CDR2 are LNHDA and SQIVND (reference sequence). Patients were all untreated before their thyroid surgery. TCRdb used MiXCR to call clones anew from the PCR reads. The table includes more than 20,000 clones, 20% to 30% detected once. This clonotype was obtained from a male donor with papillary thyroid cancer or a benign thyroid nodule (not recorded which). Some clones in this sample may be carry-over from other donors' samples. The chain couples TRBV19 to TRBJ1-1, with TRBD1 matching over 7 bases. The sequenced sample was tumor tissue. This CDR3 is CASSPQGKNTESFF. DNA for the CDR3: TGTGCCAGTAGCCCACAGGGGAAGAACACTGAATCTTTCTTT.